This T cell receptor (beta chain) is from a study of T cells after yellow fever vaccination (dated by TCRdb to the late 2010s). At the level of the whole study: The SMART-Seq v4 Ultra Low Input RNA kit was used to prepare libraries from fractions with low cell numbers. To follow T-cell clones before and after both primary and booster YFV17D yellow fever vaccination, bulk TCR alpha and beta repertoires underwent longitudinal sequencing. Two healthy male donors made up the cohort, one aged 18 to 30 years and the other aged 30 to 40 years. Blood was drawn at multiple timepoints before and after primary and secondary immunization, with bulk PBMC replicates and cell subsets isolated. What the study reported, not specific to this receptor: Compared with the primary T-cell response, the secondary T-cell response was faster but weaker, reaching its peak on day 5 rather than on day 15. Only a couple of donors were included in the study, so the extent to which the findings can be generalized is limited. FACS-sorted repertoires could contain abundant contaminating clonotypes from the bulk population, so computational filtering was required. A small share of clonotypes was detected in both CD4 and CD8 compartments, with the overlap likely arising from convergent recombination. Most clones expanded after primary vaccination (about 95% of CD4 and roughly 90% of CD8) were re-detected after the booster, suggesting that broad memory maintenance occurred.

TCR cDNA was made using 5'RACE template switching, a step that added a universal primer site and unique molecular identifiers. Priming for cDNA synthesis came from both the TCR alpha and TCR beta constant segments. Two PCR steps were used to amplify libraries, with sample barcodes and sequencing adapters being added in the second step. Sequencing of libraries was done on Illumina HiSeq 2500 (2x100 bp) or NovaSeq (2x150 bp). Under the source paper's analysis protocol: Reads were demultiplexed and collapsed into UMI consensus sequences with MIGEC, and V(D)J alignment was performed with MiXCR. Using edgeR on replicate PBMC samples, clonotypes were called vaccine-responding if FDR was below 0.01 and the log2 fold change was above 5 up to day 15. Each bulk clonotype was labeled CD4 or CD8 based on which sequenced repertoire, CD4 or CD8, contained the clonotype at higher abundance. The public reads were run again by TCRdb, first through fastp at Q25 and then through MiXCR, and only productive beta chains were kept. Duplicate CDR3 protein sequences are folded into a single record with the most common DNA and genes. The V and J calls were determined by TCRdb, not by the authors. The table for this sample lists more than 350,000 distinct CDR3 sequences; 11% of them were counted only once. The ten largest clones take up about 17% of the sample.

Comment on this clonotype: Its target antigen remains unknown. No base-level quality is on record; no much larger clone is a single base apart.

From a lookup of the germline V gene, CDR1 and CDR2 are SGHRS and YFSETQ. V lost 3 bases and J lost 0 bases; the stretch between them is 13 bases long. The CDR3, cysteine through phenylalanine, is 15 amino acids long. This entry keeps only the CDR3 DNA: 45 bases, framed from base 1. Interpreted using the paper, the treatment or condition label stands for: live attenuated yellow fever vaccine strain. Two biological replicates of bulk PBMCs were collected at each blood-draw timepoint. PBMCs were isolated from peripheral blood using a standard Ficoll-Paque protocol. TriZol was used to extract RNA from bulk PBMCs, from CD4 and CD8 fractions, and from dextramer-positive and dextramer-negative fractions.

This sample comprised PBMCs, obtained on the day of the first yellow fever vaccination. The clonotype originates from a man younger than 30 who received the YFV17D yellow fever vaccine. The receptor chain draws on TRBV5-1 and TRBJ2-7, and perhaps TRBD1 as D gene, on 6 matching bases. The CDR3 region has the sequence CASSWTDPSSYEQYF. The bases are TGCGCCAGCAGCTGGACAGACCCTAGCTCCTACGAGCAGTACTTC. Outside the CDR3, residues come from the reference TRBV5-1 and TRBJ2-7 proteins, so the full variable domain is: KAGVTQTPRYLIKTRGQQVTLSCSPISGHRSVSWYQQTPGQGLQFLFEYFSETQRNKGNFPGRFSGRQFSNSRSEMNVSTLELGDSALYLCASSWTDPSSYEQYFGPGTRLTVT.